This TCR beta chain stems from a study of post-analysis software for immune sequencing data. Study in general: As for disease course, relapsing-remitting, secondary progressive and progressive-relapsing multiple sclerosis were all included.

This clonotype was observed a few times. What it binds is unknown. Whole-study results and caveats: F measure clustering grouped samples strongly by preparation batch. Patients carried a handful of TRBV segments more frequently than controls did, and TRBV5-6, TRBV5-1 and TRBV20-1 were among them.

The CDR3 length is 16 residues. V lost 10 bases to trimming and J lost 3 bases; unmatched junction nucleotides: 13. Germline CDR1 is MNHEY and CDR2 is SVGEGT. Incorporated into the TCR beta cDNA libraries were unique molecular identifiers, which served to reduce PCR and sequencing biases. It was from roughly 1.1 to 9.2 million T cells that approximately 500,000 cDNA molecules came. TCRdb processed the PCR reads anew with MiXCR; each CDR3 protein has one entry. The sample holds hundreds of thousands of distinct CDR3 sequences, about 27% seen once. The sequence was obtained from a girl between 10 and 17 years old with multiple sclerosis. Material: blood. V usage is TRBV6-2 or TRBV6-3 and J usage is TRBJ2-1; TRBD2 aligns across 9 bases. CDR3 nucleotide sequence: TGTGCCACCAATCGTCCTAGCGGGGTTATCTACAATGAGCAGTTCTTC. Translated, it gives CATNRPSGVIYNEQFF.